Detailed here is one T cell receptor beta chain. Reanalyzing the 5' RACE reads, TCRdb keeps one entry per CDR3 protein, without DNA. The table lists hundreds of thousands of distinct CDR3 sequences. The data derive from a study of T cells expressing NK-cell markers. At the level of the study: From sorted CD3+CD56+NKG2C+, CD3+CD56+NKG2C- and CD3+CD56-NKG2C+ T cells came the TCR beta repertoires.

Sample: blood T cells: a sorted CD56 or NKG2C T cell subset, CD4+ or CD8+ T cells, or bulk PBMC T cells (not recorded which). This receptor was taken from a man between 18 and 29 years old in good health.

The CDR3 loop reads CASSYSGQAKVEAFF. J is TRBJ1-1 and V is TRBV6-5; checking the TCRdb D call of TRBD1 is not possible without DNA. The CDR3 extends over 15 amino acids. The germline CDR1 and CDR2 sequences are MNHEY and SVGAGI.